The 10 T cell receptor beta chains below all came from one sample that was sequenced in a study of cytomegalovirus exposure and HLA in healthy donors. The study ran its PCR with 60 Vbeta and 13 Jbeta primers. Method: immunoSEQ multiplex PCR; TCRdb's copy keeps in-frame clones and lacks some. The sample shows about 200,000 clones, around 85% of them seen only once. Sequencing was done on a sample of PBMCs. The receptors stem from a man between 45 and 60 years old in good health and CMV-seronegative.

This sequence joins TRBV7-9 and TRBJ2-7; the D is unclear. Trimming removed 11 bases at V and 6 bases at J, with 17 bases between. CDR3 length: 12 residues. Germline assignment: CDR1 SEHNR and CDR2 FQNEAQ (reference sequence). In DNA, the CDR3 is TGTGCCGCAAGTCGCGCGCGAGGCGAGCAGTACTTC. Amino acids: CAASRARGEQYF.

The V gene is TRBV10-1, the J gene TRBJ2-7; tentatively, D is TRBD2 (7 bases). Deletions cut 0 bases from V and 0 bases from J, with 15 bases between. The CDR3 is made up of 17 amino acids. Germline CDR1 WNHNN, CDR2 SYGVQD (reference sequence). Written as DNA, the CDR3 is TGCGCCAGCAGTGAGTCGAAGGGGGGGGGCAGCTCCTACGAGCAGTACTTC. Amino acids: CASSESKGGGSSYEQYF.

This chain uses TRBV10-1 with TRBJ2-3; TRBD2 might be the D (6 bases). The CDR3 spans 16 residues. The germline gives CDR1 WNHNN, CDR2 SYGVQD (reference sequence). V shed 2 bases and J shed 4 bases, with 16 bases lying between them. CDR3 sequence (DNA): TGCGCCAGCAGTGAGCGCGCAGGGACTTCCCCAGATACGCAGTATTTT. It translates to CASSERAGTSPDTQYF.

The chain is built from TRBV28 and TRBJ2-3; possibly TRBD2 for D (6 bases). In germline, CDR1 is MDHEN, CDR2 SYDVKM. V lost 6 bases and J 2 bases, leaving 12 bases between the germline ends. The CDR3 has 14 amino acids. CDR3 loop: CASRSPSVTDTQYF. CDR3 DNA sequence: TGTGCCAGCAGGTCCCCTAGCGTCACAGATACGCAGTATTTT.

This chain links TRBV27 with TRBJ2-2, with TRBD1 matching 7 bases. The CDR3 sequence is 21 residues long. In germline, CDR1 is MNHEY, CDR2 SMNVEV (reference sequence). Unmatched junction bases numbered 21, after V lost 1 base and J lost 4 bases. CDR3 coding DNA: TGTGCCAGCAGTTTATTCTCGTACAGGGGTACATTAAGGTCGTTCACCGGGGAGCTGTTTTTT. Translating gives CASSLFSYRGTLRSFTGELFF.

The chain recombines TRBV5-1 with TRBJ2-5, with 7 bases aligning to TRBD1. TRBJ2-7 explains the end of the DNA better; the J call may be wrong. The CDR3 totals 15 residues. CDR1 and CDR2 from the germline V gene are SGHRS and YFSETQ. In DNA form, the CDR3 reads TGCGCCAGCAGCGAGACTTTCCGACAGGGCCACGAGCAGTACTTC. Residues: CASSETFRQGHEQYF.

The chain links TRBV7-9 to TRBJ1-2; TRBD1 is a possible D gene (6 bases). Trimming removed 5 bases from V and 4 bases from J, with 17 bases in between. CDR3 length: 15 amino acids. Germline CDR1 reads SEHNR; CDR2 reads FQNEAQ (reference sequence). CDR3: CASSLGHPPGYGYTF. DNA of the CDR3: TGTGCCAGCAGCCTGGGACACCCTCCGGGCTATGGCTACACCTTC. Supplemented by reference TRBV7-9 and TRBJ1-2, the full variable domain reads DTGVSQNPRHKITKRGQNVTFRCDPISEHNRLYWYRQTLGQGPEFLTYFQNEAQLEKSRLLSDRFSAERPKGSFSTLEIQRTEQGDSAMYLCASSLGHPPGYGYTFGSGTRLTVV.

Points on this clone: Other DNA sequences from this sample encode an identical CDR3 as well. The CDR3 sequence is CASSSGSNTGELFF. The CDR3 DNA is TGCGCCAGCAGCAGCGGTTCGAACACCGGGGAGCTGTTTTTT. V usage is TRBV5-1 and J usage is TRBJ2-2; perhaps TRBD2 as D (5 bases). This CDR3 comprises 14 residues. Germline CDR1 SGHRS, CDR2 YFSETQ. Trimming shortened V by 4 bases and J by 0 bases, and 7 bases separated the two germline ends.

The V and J genes are TRBV6-5 and TRBJ2-2; possible D gene TRBD2, 6 bases. V was trimmed by 6 bases and J by 7 bases, leaving 15 bases between them. In germline, CDR1 is MNHEY, CDR2 SVGAGI. The CDR3 totals 14 residues. The CDR3, as DNA: TGTGCCAGCAGCCGGACCCGGGGGATCGGGGAGCTGTTTTTT. Translation: CASSRTRGIGELFF.

This clone appeared many times. The J gene is TRBJ1-3, the V gene TRBV19; D gene ambiguous. Germline V gene lookup returns CDR1 LNHDA and CDR2 SQIVND (reference sequence). This CDR3 has 14 residues. Trimming left V 4 bases short and J 0 bases short, with 7 bases between. CDR3 DNA: TGTGCCAGTAGTACACTGAGCTCTGGAAACACCATATATTTT. Amino acid sequence: CASSTLSSGNTIYF.